Listed below are T cell receptor beta chains from one sample, sequenced in a study of blood T cell repertoires in COVID-19. Some clones are missing from TCRdb's copy, which holds only in-frame ones; the method was immunoSEQ multiplex PCR. The sample yields 250,000 to 300,000 clones, roughly 88% seen once. The specimen was peripheral blood. Receptor source: a woman in her 70s with acute or convalescent COVID-19. The CDR3 runs from the conserved cysteine through the conserved F or W. D genes are given only for firm matches. Clone sizes are given selectively: once, few, many, or a class where the clone is expanded.

abundance: .; j_gene: TRBJ2-1; d_gene: TRBD2; v_gene: TRBV7-2; CDR3aa: CASSERLAGAYNEQFF; CDR3nt: TGTGCCAGCAGCGAGAGACTAGCGGGGGCGTACAATGAGCAGTTCTTC
abundance: once; j_gene: TRBJ1-5; d_gene: TRBD1; v_gene: TRBV3-1/TRBV3-2; CDR3aa: CASSLGTGGNQPQHF; CDR3nt: TGTGCCAGCAGCCTTGGGACAGGCGGCAATCAGCCCCAGCATTTT
abundance: .; j_gene: TRBJ1-1; d_gene: .; v_gene: TRBV16; CDR3aa: CASSLHQGFTEAFF; CDR3nt: TGTGCCAGCAGCCTTCATCAGGGTTTCACTGAAGCTTTCTTT
abundance: .; j_gene: TRBJ2-7; d_gene: .; v_gene: TRBV6-1; CDR3aa: CASSERGSYYEQYF; CDR3nt: TGTGCCAGCAGTGAAAGGGGCTCGTACTACGAGCAGTACTTC
abundance: .; j_gene: TRBJ2-1; d_gene: .; v_gene: TRBV15; CDR3aa: CATSRDDTGNEQFF; CDR3nt: TGTGCCACCAGCAGAGACGACACTGGCAATGAGCAGTTCTTC
abundance: .; j_gene: TRBJ2-2; d_gene: .; v_gene: TRBV4-1; CDR3aa: CASSQAISGTARELFF; CDR3nt: TGCGCCAGCAGCCAGGCCATTAGCGGAACGGCCCGGGAGCTGTTTTTT
abundance: .; j_gene: TRBJ1-6; d_gene: .; v_gene: TRBV28; CDR3aa: CASMGNYNSPLHF; CDR3nt: TGTGCCAGCATGGGCAATTATAATTCACCCCTCCACTTT
abundance: .; j_gene: TRBJ2-7; d_gene: .; v_gene: TRBV7-2; CDR3aa: CASSSRAGSYEQYF; CDR3nt: TGTGCCAGCAGTAGCCGGGCGGGTTCCTACGAGCAGTACTTC
abundance: .; j_gene: TRBJ1-4; d_gene: TRBD1; v_gene: TRBV5-1; CDR3aa: CASSYGTGGEKLFF; CDR3nt: TGCGCCAGCAGCTACGGAACAGGGGGCGAAAAACTGTTTTTT
abundance: .; j_gene: TRBJ1-5; d_gene: .; v_gene: TRBV23-1; CDR3aa: CASSQWGRGTHQPQHF; CDR3nt: TGCGCCAGCAGTCAATGGGGCAGGGGAACCCATCAGCCCCAGCATTTT
abundance: .; j_gene: TRBJ2-7; d_gene: TRBD2; v_gene: TRBV11-2; CDR3aa: CASSSIASSGGRHEQYF; CDR3nt: TGTGCCAGCAGCTCGATAGCATCTAGCGGGGGGCGCCACGAGCAGTACTTC
abundance: .; j_gene: TRBJ2-1; d_gene: .; v_gene: TRBV7-2; CDR3aa: CASSFGLASYNEQFF; CDR3nt: TGTGCCAGCAGCTTTGGACTGGCATCCTACAATGAGCAGTTCTTC
abundance: .; j_gene: TRBJ2-3; d_gene: .; v_gene: TRBV7-6; CDR3aa: CASSPGVTDTQYF; CDR3nt: TGTGCCAGCAGCCCAGGGGTCACAGATACGCAGTATTTT
abundance: once; j_gene: TRBJ2-5; d_gene: TRBD2; v_gene: TRBV5-8; CDR3aa: CASRPGTSKDGETQYF; CDR3nt: TGTGCCAGCAGGCCCGGGACTAGCAAGGACGGGGAGACCCAGTACTTC
abundance: .; j_gene: TRBJ1-1; d_gene: .; v_gene: TRBV24-1; CDR3aa: CATSDWGGAFF; CDR3nt: TGTGCCACCAGTGATTGGGGGGGAGCTTTCTTT
abundance: .; j_gene: TRBJ2-1; d_gene: TRBD2; v_gene: TRBV7-9; CDR3aa: CASSLTKRGNEQFF; CDR3nt: TGTGCCAGCAGCTTAACTAAGCGGGGGAATGAGCAGTTCTTC
abundance: .; j_gene: TRBJ1-3; d_gene: .; v_gene: TRBV3-1/TRBV3-2; CDR3aa: CASSQDNRERTTIYF; CDR3nt: TGTGCCAGCAGCCAAGATAACAGGGAACGAACTACCATATATTTT
abundance: .; j_gene: TRBJ1-1; d_gene: .; v_gene: TRBV5-1; CDR3aa: CASSEWAANTEAFF; CDR3nt: TGCGCCAGTAGCGAGTGGGCAGCGAACACTGAAGCTTTCTTT
abundance: .; j_gene: TRBJ1-2; d_gene: TRBD1; v_gene: TRBV5-1; CDR3aa: CASSSGQGNYGYTF; CDR3nt: TGCGCCAGCAGCTCCGGACAGGGGAACTATGGCTACACCTTC
abundance: .; j_gene: TRBJ2-3; d_gene: TRBD2; v_gene: TRBV5-8; CDR3aa: CASSLAGGGDTQYF; CDR3nt: TGTGCCAGCAGCTTGGCCGGCGGGGGGGATACGCAGTATTTT
abundance: .; j_gene: TRBJ2-3; d_gene: .; v_gene: TRBV4-2; CDR3aa: CASSAEGGGPQAYTQYF; CDR3nt: TGTGCCAGCAGCGCAGAGGGCGGGGGCCCACAGGCATATACGCAGTATTTT
abundance: many; j_gene: TRBJ1-5; d_gene: TRBD1; v_gene: TRBV19; CDR3aa: CASSTGQFYQPQHF; CDR3nt: TGTGCCAGTAGTACGGGACAGTTCTATCAGCCCCAGCATTTT
abundance: .; j_gene: TRBJ1-2; d_gene: .; v_gene: TRBV10-3; CDR3aa: CAIKRGNYGYTF; CDR3nt: TGTGCCATCAAAAGGGGAAACTATGGCTACACCTTC
abundance: .; j_gene: TRBJ1-5; d_gene: TRBD1; v_gene: TRBV19; CDR3aa: CASSIAGGRGNQPQHF; CDR3nt: TGTGCCAGTAGTATAGCAGGGGGGCGAGGCAATCAGCCCCAGCATTTT
abundance: .; j_gene: TRBJ2-3; d_gene: .; v_gene: TRBV7-3; CDR3aa: CASSADYTDTQYF; CDR3nt: TGTGCCAGCAGCGCTGACTACACAGATACGCAGTATTTT
abundance: .; j_gene: TRBJ2-5; d_gene: .; v_gene: TRBV7-9; CDR3aa: CASSSETQYF; CDR3nt: TGTGCCAGCAGTTCGGAGACCCAGTACTTC
abundance: .; j_gene: TRBJ1-2; d_gene: .; v_gene: TRBV11-2; CDR3aa: CASSLVGAPGYTF; CDR3nt: TGTGCCAGCAGCTTAGTTGGGGCGCCTGGCTACACCTTC
abundance: .; j_gene: TRBJ1-1; d_gene: .; v_gene: TRBV30; CDR3aa: CAWGAGDEAFF; CDR3nt: TGTGCCTGGGGTGCAGGGGATGAAGCTTTCTTT
abundance: .; j_gene: TRBJ1-1; d_gene: .; v_gene: TRBV9; CDR3aa: CASSSHPGAFF; CDR3nt: TGTGCCAGCAGCTCCCATCCAGGAGCTTTCTTT
abundance: .; j_gene: TRBJ2-1; d_gene: TRBD1; v_gene: TRBV19; CDR3aa: CASSILFGTGYNEQFF; CDR3nt: TGTGCCAGTAGTATTCTTTTCGGGACAGGGTACAATGAGCAGTTCTTC
abundance: once; j_gene: TRBJ1-4; d_gene: TRBD1; v_gene: TRBV27; CDR3aa: CASSYPGQGYQTNEKLFF; CDR3nt: TGTGCCAGCAGCTATCCGGGACAGGGGTATCAAACTAATGAAAAACTGTTTTTT
abundance: .; j_gene: TRBJ1-2; d_gene: .; v_gene: TRBV15; CDR3aa: CATSREQWDGYTF; CDR3nt: TGTGCCACCAGCAGAGAACAGTGGGATGGCTACACCTTC
abundance: .; j_gene: TRBJ1-5; d_gene: TRBD1; v_gene: TRBV25-1; CDR3aa: CASSEWGQLSNQPQHF; CDR3nt: TGTGCCAGCAGTGAATGGGGACAGCTTAGCAATCAGCCCCAGCATTTT
abundance: few; j_gene: TRBJ2-7; d_gene: .; v_gene: TRBV5-5; CDR3aa: CASSLDYGVQYF; CDR3nt: TGTGCCAGCAGCTTGGATTACGGGGTGCAGTACTTC
abundance: .; j_gene: TRBJ1-2; d_gene: .; v_gene: TRBV4-2; CDR3aa: CASSQAKGLLYGYTF; CDR3nt: TGTGCCAGCAGCCAAGCAAAGGGGTTACTCTATGGCTACACCTTC
abundance: .; j_gene: TRBJ1-1; d_gene: .; v_gene: TRBV10-2; CDR3aa: CASSGQANTEAFF; CDR3nt: TGCGCCAGCAGTGGACAGGCTAACACTGAAGCTTTCTTT
abundance: .; j_gene: TRBJ1-3; d_gene: .; v_gene: TRBV9; CDR3aa: CASSYQGNTIYF; CDR3nt: TGTGCCAGCAGCTACCAGGGAAACACCATATATTTT
abundance: few; j_gene: TRBJ1-5; d_gene: .; v_gene: TRBV15; CDR3aa: CATSGGVLGGQPQHF; CDR3nt: TGTGCCACCAGCGGGGGGGTTTTAGGGGGTCAGCCCCAGCATTTT
abundance: few; j_gene: TRBJ2-2; d_gene: TRBD1; v_gene: TRBV7-9; CDR3aa: CASSRPTGGAGELFF; CDR3nt: TGTGCCAGCAGCCGACCGACAGGGGGGGCCGGGGAGCTGTTTTTT
abundance: .; j_gene: TRBJ2-4; d_gene: .; v_gene: TRBV19; CDR3aa: CASSAADKNIQYF; CDR3nt: TGTGCCAGTAGTGCCGCGGACAAAAACATTCAGTACTTC
abundance: .; j_gene: TRBJ2-2; d_gene: TRBD1; v_gene: TRBV3-1/TRBV3-2; CDR3aa: CASSQAETGARELFF; CDR3nt: TGTGCCAGCAGCCAAGCGGAGACAGGGGCCCGGGAGCTGTTTTTT
abundance: .; j_gene: TRBJ1-2; d_gene: .; v_gene: TRBV10-3; CDR3aa: CAISEAPEPYGYTF; CDR3nt: TGTGCCATCAGTGAGGCCCCCGAGCCATATGGCTACACCTTC
abundance: .; j_gene: TRBJ1-5; d_gene: .; v_gene: TRBV19; CDR3aa: CASLSGGASNQPQHF; CDR3nt: TGTGCCAGCCTATCTGGGGGGGCCAGCAATCAGCCCCAGCATTTT
abundance: once; j_gene: TRBJ2-7; d_gene: .; v_gene: TRBV3-1/TRBV3-2; CDR3aa: CASSQNGWDNEQYF; CDR3nt: TGTGCCAGCAGCCAAAACGGGTGGGACAACGAGCAGTACTTC
abundance: .; j_gene: TRBJ1-2; d_gene: .; v_gene: TRBV4-2; CDR3aa: CASSQEGRADGYTF; CDR3nt: TGTGCCAGCAGCCAAGAAGGCAGGGCGGATGGCTACACCTTC
abundance: once; j_gene: TRBJ2-1; d_gene: .; v_gene: TRBV3-1/TRBV3-2; CDR3aa: CASSPKGVFGNEQFF; CDR3nt: TGTGCCAGCAGCCCCAAAGGGGTTTTTGGCAATGAGCAGTTCTTC
abundance: .; j_gene: TRBJ2-7; d_gene: .; v_gene: TRBV5-1; CDR3aa: CASSLGSHEQYF; CDR3nt: TGCGCCAGCAGCTTGGGTAGCCACGAGCAGTACTTC
abundance: .; j_gene: TRBJ1-2; d_gene: .; v_gene: TRBV5-1; CDR3aa: CASSWGETNRGYTF; CDR3nt: TGCGCCAGCAGCTGGGGGGAGACGAATCGTGGCTACACCTTC
abundance: once; j_gene: TRBJ1-2; d_gene: TRBD1; v_gene: TRBV19; CDR3aa: CASSVSGQGNYGYTF; CDR3nt: TGTGCCAGTAGTGTTTCGGGACAGGGGAACTATGGCTACACCTTC
abundance: .; j_gene: TRBJ2-4; d_gene: TRBD2; v_gene: TRBV13; CDR3aa: CASSLRGENIQYF; CDR3nt: TGTGCCAGCAGCTTACGGGGGGAAAACATTCAGTACTTC
abundance: .; j_gene: TRBJ2-2; d_gene: .; v_gene: TRBV5-4; CDR3aa: CASSWQGRTLGELFF; CDR3nt: TGTGCCAGCAGCTGGCAGGGGCGGACTCTCGGGGAGCTGTTTTTT
abundance: once; j_gene: TRBJ2-4; d_gene: TRBD2; v_gene: TRBV18; CDR3aa: CASSRKAGGPEAKNIQYF; CDR3nt: TGTGCCAGCTCACGGAAAGCGGGGGGGCCTGAAGCCAAAAACATTCAGTACTTC
abundance: .; j_gene: TRBJ2-5; d_gene: TRBD1; v_gene: TRBV3-1/TRBV3-2; CDR3aa: CASSLRQGEQETQYF; CDR3nt: TGTGCCAGCAGCCTGCGACAGGGGGAACAAGAGACCCAGTACTTC
abundance: .; j_gene: TRBJ2-5; d_gene: .; v_gene: TRBV9; CDR3aa: CASSVGVLETQYF; CDR3nt: TGTGCCAGCAGCGTAGGAGTTTTGGAGACCCAGTACTTC
abundance: .; j_gene: TRBJ1-1; d_gene: .; v_gene: TRBV30; CDR3aa: CAWSAGTRGAFF; CDR3nt: TGTGCCTGGAGCGCCGGGACACGGGGAGCTTTCTTT
abundance: .; j_gene: TRBJ1-4; d_gene: TRBD1; v_gene: TRBV7-8; CDR3aa: CASSWGQGSTNEKLFF; CDR3nt: TGTGCCAGCAGCTGGGGACAGGGATCCACTAATGAAAAACTGTTTTTT
abundance: .; j_gene: TRBJ2-3; d_gene: .; v_gene: TRBV10-1; CDR3aa: CASSEVTSRADTQYF; CDR3nt: TGCGCCAGCAGTGAAGTGACTAGTAGGGCAGATACGCAGTATTTT
abundance: .; j_gene: TRBJ1-4; d_gene: .; v_gene: TRBV7-9; CDR3aa: CASSQQPATNEKLFF; CDR3nt: TGTGCCAGCAGCCAACAGCCGGCAACTAATGAAAAACTGTTTTTT